Below, 5 T cell receptor beta chains from the same sample are listed, as sequenced in a study of T cell clonality in common variable immunodeficiency. Study results and limitations: Common variable immunodeficiency TCR beta sequences reportedly had fewer deletions and N-nucleotide insertions.

The antigens of these receptors remain unknown. Produced via immunoSEQ multiplex PCR; TCRdb's table is partial and in-frame only. The profile covers 5,700 or so clones, none occurring a single time. The sample consisted of peripheral blood mononuclear cells. Source of these receptors: a human donor with common variable immunodeficiency.

In this sample, this clone turned up many times. The DNA read from the CDR3 is TGTGCCAGCAGCTGGACAGGCGCCCTTTTCAATGAG. Translating gives CASSWTGALFNE. The whole CDR3 sequence is CASSWTGALFNEQFF. The genes are TRBV7-2 and TRBJ2-1, with 7 bases matching TRBD1. The CDR3 is cut off 3 residues early in the read; its end comes from the germline J gene. Germline CDR1 reads SGHTA; CDR2 reads FQGNSA. With V trimmed by 4 bases and J by 6 bases, 9 bases remained unmatched. This CDR3 region has 15 residues.

This clone was detected many times. From the germline J gene comes the end of the CDR3, since the read stops 3 residues before it. The chain has TRBV6-2 or TRBV6-3 and TRBJ1-5, with TRBD1 identical over 9 bases. Germline values: CDR1 MNHEY, CDR2 SVGEGT. This CDR3 contains 15 residues. Germline trimming cut 2 bases from V and 8 bases from J; bases unmatched to any gene: 7. The CDR3 loop is CASSYPGTGKKPQHF. Incomplete CDR3 DNA: TGTGCCAGCAGTTACCCTGGGACAGGGAAAAAGCCC.

In its sample, this clone was seen many times. The read terminates 3 residues before the CDR3 end, so the remaining end is supplied by the germline J gene. The rearrangement links TRBV24-1 to TRBJ2-7, with 12 positions matching TRBD2. V gave up 0 bases and J gave up 6 bases; unmatched junction bases: 11. Germline CDR1 and CDR2: KGHDR and SFDVKD. The CDR3 contains 18 residues. The CDR3 sequence is CATSDLVSSGRAFCEQYF. Incomplete CDR3 DNA: TGTGCCACCAGTGATTTGGTTTCTAGCGGGAGGGCCTTTTGCGAG.

A few counts support this clone. The observed sequence ends 3 residues before the CDR3 terminus, with the missing tail filled in from the germline J gene. The gene calls are TRBV11-2 and TRBJ2-2; 13 nucleotides match TRBD2. Germline V lookup: CDR1 SGHAT, CDR2 FQNNGV. V lost 5 bases, J lost 8 bases, and 2 bases stayed unmatched. CDR3 size: 14 residues. The CDR3 DNA, read in part, is TGTGCCAGCAGCCGGACTAGCGGGAGAGGGGAG. Protein sequence: CASSRTSGRGE. The whole CDR3 protein reads CASSRTSGRGELFF.

Relative to its sample, this clone is medium-sized (0.01 to 0.1%). Partial CDR3 DNA: TGTGCCAGCAGCCATCGGGTGGTCTATAATTCACCC. It yields the protein CASSHRVVYNSP. The whole CDR3 reads CASSHRVVYNSPLHF. The gene calls are TRBV3-1 (or the pseudogene TRBV3-2) and TRBJ1-6; D is undetermined. The read gets to within 3 residues of the CDR3 end, and the germline J gene fills in the rest. This CDR3 is built from 15 residues. Trimming left V 3 bases short and J 3 bases short, with 9 bases between. Germline-derived CDR1 and CDR2 are LGHDT and YNNKEL (reference sequence).